These 24 T cell receptor beta chains were sequenced from one sample in a study of T cell repertoires in cytomegalovirus infection (dated by TCRdb to the late 2010s). The sequencer was an Illumina HiSeq 1500. TCRdb took the public reads, trimmed them with fastp at Q25, ran MiXCR for clone calling and kept in-frame beta chains. Every entry covers one CDR3 protein and lists the most common genes and DNA from its rows. For this sample the table gives hundreds of thousands of distinct CDR3 sequences, of which roughly a quarter were detected only once. In total, the top ten clones hold around 8% of the sample. Sequencing was done on a sample of CD8+ T cells from PBMCs. The receptor source for this set is a human donor in good health (CMV status not recorded). Some clones in this sample may be carry-over from other donors' samples.

Worth noting for this clonotype: This could be a read error, since a much larger clone is one nucleotide away. The chain uses TRBV7-2 and TRBJ2-3; TRBD2 matches at 9 bases. CDR1 is SGHTA and CDR2 is FQGNSA in the germline V gene. There are 14 residues in the CDR3. Written as DNA, the CDR3 is TGTGTCAGCACCCAGACTAGCGGCAAAGATACGCAGTATTTT. This sequence encodes CVSTQTSGKDTQYF. Full variable domain (missing parts from reference TRBV7-2 and TRBJ2-3): GAGVSQSPSNKVTEKGKDVELRCDPISGHTALYWYRQSLGQGLEFLIYFQGNSAPDKSGLPSDRFSAERTGGSVSTLTIQRTQQEDSAVYLCVSTQTSGKDTQYFGPGTRLTVL.

A word on this clonotype: This may stem from a read error, because a much larger clone lies one nucleotide away. The rearrangement links TRBV7-2 to TRBJ2-7, with no clear D. Per germline, CDR1 SGHTA and CDR2 FQGNSA. The ends were cut back, 4 bases at V and 0 bases at J, with 19 bases in the middle. This CDR3 has 17 residues. This CDR3 is CASSWASVRPSSYEQYF. CDR3 in DNA: TGTGCCAGCAGCTGGGCTAGTGTGCGGCCAAGCTCCTACGAGCAGTACTTC. The variable domain in full, completed from reference TRBV7-2 and TRBJ2-7, reads GAGVSQSPSNKVTEKGKDVELRCDPISGHTALYWYRQSLGQGLEFLIYFQGNSAPDKSGLPSDRFSAERTGGSVSTLTIQRTQQEDSAVYLCASSWASVRPSSYEQYFGPGTRLTVT.

On this clonotype: One junction end does not reproduce the germline sequence, and a read error may be involved. This sequence joins TRBV7-7 and TRBJ2-5; maybe TRBD1 (6 bases). The germline V gene has CDR1 SSHAT and CDR2 FNYEAQ (reference sequence). The CDR3 loop spans 14 amino acids. The CDR3 nucleotides read TGTGCTAGCAGCTTAGGCCAGGGGATGGAGACCCAGTACTTC. Its translation is CASSLGQGMETQYF.

This clonotype was counted many times. The chain's CDR3 is CAISEFEGPRGNTEAFF. In DNA, the CDR3 is TGTGCCATCAGTGAGTTCGAGGGTCCAAGGGGGAACACTGAAGCTTTCTTT. The chain is built from TRBV10-3 and TRBJ1-1; the D gene is possibly TRBD1 (5 bases). The V gene's germline CDR1 is ENHRY and CDR2 SYGVKD. The CDR3 totals 17 residues. Trimming pared 1 base from V and 1 base from J, leaving 16 bases between.

This clonotype was observed at least ten times. The chain joins TRBV7-8 to TRBJ2-5; 8 nucleotides line up with TRBD2. The ends lost 4 bases at V and 5 bases at J; junction bases unmatched: 9. Germline CDR1 SGHVS, CDR2 FQNEAQ. The CDR3 has 15 amino acids. The CDR3 DNA reads TGTGCCAGCAGCTCACGACTAGCGCGGGATGAGACCCAGTACTTC. It yields the protein CASSSRLARDETQYF.

This clonotype was observed a handful of times. This chain connects TRBV24-1 to TRBJ2-7; TRBD1 matches at 7 bases. Germline values: CDR1 KGHDR, CDR2 SFDVKD. This CDR3 is 12 amino acids long. V shed 3 bases and J 7 bases; nucleotides not matched to a gene: 2. The CDR3 region is CATSDQGEEQYF. CDR3 DNA: TGTGCCACCAGTGATCAGGGGGAGGAGCAGTACTTC.

This rearrangement joins TRBV15 to TRBJ1-5; a weak D match, TRBD1 (6 bases). V was trimmed by 4 bases and J by 5 bases, leaving 12 bases between them. CDR1 and CDR2 (germline): LNHNV, YYDKDF (reference sequence). CDR3 length: 14 amino acids. The chain's CDR3 is CATSTTGRYQPQHF. DNA for the CDR3: TGTGCCACCAGCACTACAGGGCGGTATCAGCCCCAGCATTTT.

This chain joins TRBV19 and TRBJ1-1, with a possible D match to TRBD1 (6 bases). This CDR3 has 14 amino acids. With 5 bases removed from V and 3 bases from J, the gap between germline ends came to 13 bases. Germline-derived CDR1 and CDR2 are LNHDA and SQIVND (reference sequence). The DNA for the CDR3 is TGTGCCAGTAGTTACAGGGCTGGGGACACTGAAGCTTTCTTT. Its protein is CASSYRAGDTEAFF.

The chain combines TRBV12-3 or TRBV12-4 with TRBJ1-2; D uncertain. Trimming removed 1 base from V and 8 bases from J, with 17 bases in between. This CDR3 is 15 amino acids long. CDR3 in DNA: TGTGCCAGCAGTTTAGTTCGGACCCCCGGAAGCGGCTACACCTTC. Translating gives CASSLVRTPGSGYTF.

The V call is TRBV28, the J call TRBJ1-2; 8 bases match TRBD1. The CDR3 covers 13 residues. Unmatched junction bases numbered 9, after V lost 11 bases and J lost 4 bases. Germline-derived CDR1 and CDR2 are MDHEN and SYDVKM. CDR3 in amino acids: CAADGQGIYGYTF. The CDR3 DNA follows: TGTGCCGCTGACGGACAGGGCATCTATGGCTACACCTTC.

At least ten counts were recorded for this clonotype. The chain carries TRBV7-9 and TRBJ2-7, with D perhaps matching TRBD2 (7 bases). In germline, CDR1 is SEHNR, CDR2 FQNEAQ (reference sequence). The CDR3 loop spans 16 amino acids. Trimming shortened V by 5 bases and J by 4 bases, and 21 bases separated the two germline ends. The CDR3 DNA sequence: TGTGCCAGCAGCCCTGGGGGAGGGGGAGATCCTTACGAGCAGTACGTC. This encodes CASSPGGGGDPYEQYV.

This clonotype was counted many times. V gene TRBV7-9 combines with J gene TRBJ1-4; TRBD1 is a possible D gene (6 bases). V was shortened by 5 bases and J by 0 bases, with 16 bases between the two germline ends. The CDR3 consists of 17 residues. The germline V gene encodes CDR1 SEHNR and CDR2 FQNEAQ (reference sequence). This chain's CDR3 is CASSPAEQGATNEKLFF. The CDR3 DNA reads as TGTGCCAGCAGCCCCGCCGAACAGGGTGCAACTAATGAAAAACTGTTTTTT.

This CDR3 is CASTPTRSYEQYF. CDR3 bases: TGTGCCAGCACCCCGACTCGGTCCTACGAGCAGTACTTC. V usage is TRBV12-3 or TRBV12-4 and J usage is TRBJ2-7; unclear D gene. Trimming removed 7 bases from V and 1 base from J, with 11 bases in between. This CDR3 comprises 13 residues.

There are a few counts of this clonotype. CDR3 sequence reads: CATSPSQGRSYNEQFF. CDR3 coding DNA: TGTGCCACCAGTCCCAGTCAGGGGAGGTCCTACAATGAGCAGTTCTTC. The V gene is TRBV24-1, the J gene TRBJ2-1, with D tentatively TRBD1 or TRBD2 (6 bases each). This CDR3 is 16 amino acids long. Trimming took 6 bases from V and 1 from J, leaving 15 bases between them. Germline loops: CDR1 KGHDR, CDR2 SFDVKD.

In regard to this clonotype: No conserved phenylalanine or tryptophan ends this CDR3, so it is likely a read error. The chain has TRBV12-3 or TRBV12-4 and TRBJ2-7, with a weak D call TRBD2 (5 bases). Trimming stripped 3 bases from V and 5 bases from J, with 14 bases between. This CDR3 region has 14 residues. The CDR3 sequence is CASSFIRGKDEQYS. The CDR3 coding sequence is TGTGCCAGCAGTTTTATTCGGGGAAAGGACGAGCAGTACTCC.

The gene calls are TRBV12-5 and TRBJ1-2; no clear D. V was shortened by 1 base and J by 8 bases, with 8 bases between the two germline ends. Germline V lookup: CDR1 LGHNT, CDR2 FRNRAP. The CDR3 has 12 residues. The CDR3 here is CASGLGQQGYTF. CDR3 nucleotides: TGTGCTAGTGGTTTGGGTCAACAGGGCTACACCTTC.

A note on this clonotype: The missing conserved phenylalanine or tryptophan at the end of this CDR3 makes a read error likely. The chain joins TRBV7-2 to TRBJ2-1, with TRBD2 as a possible D gene (5 bases). Trimming pared 1 base from V and 9 bases from J, leaving 13 bases between. The V gene's germline CDR1 is SGHTA and CDR2 FQGNSA. The CDR3 loop spans 14 amino acids. CDR3 in amino acids: CASSLGGSGFEQFY. CDR3 bases: TGTGCCAGCAGCTTAGGAGGTTCGGGGTTTGAGCAGTTCTAC.

In regard to this clonotype: This may be a read error: a much more frequent sequence differs by one nucleotide. The DNA for the CDR3 is TGTGCCAGCAACTCTAGCCACAGGGGCTTCAACGAGCAGTACGTC. It encodes CASNSSHRGFNEQYV. The chain joins TRBV7-6 to TRBJ2-7, with 7 bases fitting TRBD1. CDR3 size: 15 residues. Germline V lookup: CDR1 SGHVS, CDR2 FNYEAQ. V shed 7 bases, J shed 5 bases, and the junction held 14 bases outside the gene matches.

This clonotype has ten or more counts. The V gene is TRBV7-8, the J gene TRBJ2-7; no clear D. The CDR3 contains 12 residues. Trimming removed 1 base at V and 6 bases at J, with 7 bases between. Germline V gene data show CDR1 as SGHVS and CDR2 as FQNEAQ. Here the CDR3 reads CASSLGDLEQYF. In nucleotides, the CDR3 is TGTGCCAGCAGCTTAGGAGATCTCGAGCAGTACTTC.

This clonotype has a count of ten or more. The chain is built from TRBV7-8 and TRBJ2-3; D not resolved. Germline V gene sequence: CDR1 SGHVS, CDR2 FQNEAQ. Between the trimmed V and J ends, which lost 1 base and 0 bases, there was a span of 8 bases. The CDR3 length is 15 residues. The CDR3 coding sequence is TGTGCCAGCAGCTTAGAGTCGTGGAGCACAGATACGCAGTATTTT. Translated: CASSLESWSTDTQYF.

The V gene is TRBV6-2 or TRBV6-3, the J gene TRBJ2-5, with 8 bases lining up with TRBD1. CDR3 size: 13 residues. Germline CDR1 MNHEY, CDR2 SVGEGT. V lost 8 bases to trimming and J lost 5 bases; unmatched junction nucleotides: 7. This CDR3 reads CASEPTGVETQYF. In nucleotides, the CDR3 is TGTGCCAGCGAGCCGACAGGGGTGGAGACCCAGTACTTC.

The chain carries TRBV20-1 and TRBJ1-2; 8 bases align to TRBD1. V shed 6 bases, J shed 6 bases, and the junction held 12 bases outside the gene matches. CDR1 is DFQATT, CDR2 SNEGSKA, per germline (reference sequence). CDR3 length: 14 amino acids. The CDR3 loop reads CSAKTSTGDDGYTF. The CDR3 DNA reads as TGCAGTGCCAAAACTTCGACAGGGGACGATGGCTACACCTTC.

In this sample, this clonotype turned up a few times. The genes are TRBV19 and TRBJ1-1; 9 nucleotides agree with TRBD1. Germline CDR1 is LNHDA and CDR2 is SQIVND (reference sequence). The trim removed 5 bases at V and 1 base at J, leaving 8 bases unmatched. This CDR3 spans 16 amino acids. This chain's CDR3 is CASSPSGTGPNTEAFF. CDR3 DNA: TGTGCCAGTAGTCCCTCCGGGACAGGGCCGAACACTGAAGCTTTCTTT.

This clonotype has a handful of counts. The rearrangement uses TRBV20-1 and TRBJ2-1, with D uncertain. CDR1 is DFQATT and CDR2 is SNEGSKA in the germline V gene (reference sequence). The CDR3 has 13 residues. Between the trimmed V and J ends, which lost 5 bases and 0 bases, there was a span of 8 bases. In DNA form, the CDR3 reads TGCAGTGCTCCCCCGGTCTCCTACAATGAGCAGTTCTTC. Protein product: CSAPPVSYNEQFF.